The 3 T cell receptor beta chains given below trace back to one sample, sequenced in a study of blood T cells in healthy people across ages. With a J-beta primer mix and a sample-barcoded 5' primer, a second PCR ran roughly 6 to 11 cycles. TCRdb itself ran the 5' RACE reads through MiXCR, one entry per CDR3 protein. The table lists around 1,600,000 distinct CDR3 sequences, approximately 43% of them singletons. The sample was blood. All receptors come from a woman between 18 and 29 years old in good health.

In its sample, this clonotype was seen a few times. This chain uses TRBV7-6 with TRBJ1-6; TRBD1 matches 7 bases. The CDR3 spans 14 residues. Germline CDR1 SGHVS, CDR2 FNYEAQ. Trimming at V came to 5 bases and at J to 7 bases, leaving 5 bases not matched to a gene. This CDR3 reads CASSPTGPNSPLHF. The CDR3 DNA follows: TGTGCCAGCAGCCCGACAGGGCCGAATTCACCCCTCCACTTT. Complete variable domain (other parts from reference TRBV7-6 and TRBJ1-6): GAGVSQSPRYKVTKRGQDVALRCDPISGHVSLYWYRQALGQGPEFLTYFNYEAQQDKSGLPNDRFSAERPEGSISTLTIQRTEQRDSAMYRCASSPTGPNSPLHFGNGTRLTVT.

This clonotype was counted only a few times. V gene TRBV3-1 combines with J gene TRBJ2-7, with 12 bases that match TRBD1. This CDR3 region has 15 residues. With V trimmed by 3 bases and J by 3 bases, 3 bases remained unmatched. The V gene's germline CDR1 is LGHDT and CDR2 YNNKEL (reference sequence). DNA of the CDR3: TGTGCCAGCAGCCACTGGGACAGGGGGCTCTACGAGCAGTACTTC. It is translated as CASSHWDRGLYEQYF.

The J gene is TRBJ2-1, the V gene TRBV9; maybe TRBD1 (5 bases). The CDR3 is 14 amino acids. Trimming left V 6 bases short and J 7 bases short, with 17 bases between. Germline values: CDR1 SGDLS, CDR2 YYNGEE. The CDR3 sequence is CASTRAPDQNEQFF. The CDR3 DNA follows: TGTGCCAGCACCAGGGCCCCCGACCAGAATGAGCAGTTCTTC. Full variable domain (remainder filled in from reference TRBV9 and TRBJ2-1): DSGVTQTPKHLITATGQRVTLRCSPRSGDLSVYWYQQSLDQGLQFLIQYYNGEERAKGNILERFSAQQFPDLHSELNLSSLELGDSALYFCASTRAPDQNEQFFGPGTRLTVL.